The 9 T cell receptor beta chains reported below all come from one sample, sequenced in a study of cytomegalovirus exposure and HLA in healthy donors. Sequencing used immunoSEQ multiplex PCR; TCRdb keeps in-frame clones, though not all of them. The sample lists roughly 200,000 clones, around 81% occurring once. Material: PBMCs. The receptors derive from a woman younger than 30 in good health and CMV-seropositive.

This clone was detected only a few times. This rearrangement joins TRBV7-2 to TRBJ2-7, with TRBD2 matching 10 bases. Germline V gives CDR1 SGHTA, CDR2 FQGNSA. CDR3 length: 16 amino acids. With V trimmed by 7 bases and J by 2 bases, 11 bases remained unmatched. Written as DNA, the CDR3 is TGTGCCAGCATGTGGGAAGGGACTAGCGCCCCCTACGAGCAGTACTTC. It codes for CASMWEGTSAPYEQYF. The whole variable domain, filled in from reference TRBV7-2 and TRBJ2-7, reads GAGVSQSPSNKVTEKGKDVELRCDPISGHTALYWYRQSLGQGLEFLIYFQGNSAPDKSGLPSDRFSAERTGGSVSTLTIQRTQQEDSAVYLCASMWEGTSAPYEQYFGPGTRLTVT.

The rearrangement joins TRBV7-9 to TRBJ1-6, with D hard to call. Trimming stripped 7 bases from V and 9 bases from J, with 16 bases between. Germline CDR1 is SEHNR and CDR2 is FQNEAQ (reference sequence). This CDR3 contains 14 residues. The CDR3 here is CASTPLEGSSPLHF. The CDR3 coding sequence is TGTGCCAGCACCCCGCTGGAGGGAAGTTCACCCCTCCACTTT.

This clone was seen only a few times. CDR3 DNA sequence: TGTGCCAGCAGCTTACTAGGGACAGGGGGCTTTGACGAGCAGTACTTC. Its translation: CASSLLGTGGFDEQYF. This chain connects TRBV7-2 to TRBJ2-7; 12 bases align to TRBD1. Germline-derived CDR1 and CDR2 are SGHTA and FQGNSA. The J segment lost 5 bases and the V segment lost 2 bases, leaving 7 bases of the junction unmatched. CDR3 length: 16 amino acids.

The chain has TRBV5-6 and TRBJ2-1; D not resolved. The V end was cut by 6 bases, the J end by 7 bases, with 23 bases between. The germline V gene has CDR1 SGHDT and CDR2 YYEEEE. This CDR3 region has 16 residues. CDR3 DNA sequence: TGTGCCAGCAACTCACAGCCAATGGTCACAACAAATGAGCAGTTCTTC. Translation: CASNSQPMVTTNEQFF.

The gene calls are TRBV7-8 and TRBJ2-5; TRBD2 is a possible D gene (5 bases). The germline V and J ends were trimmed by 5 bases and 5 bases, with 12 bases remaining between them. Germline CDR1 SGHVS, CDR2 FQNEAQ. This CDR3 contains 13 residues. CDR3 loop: CASSRTREETQYF. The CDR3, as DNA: TGTGCCAGCAGCCGCACTAGAGAGGAGACCCAGTACTTC.

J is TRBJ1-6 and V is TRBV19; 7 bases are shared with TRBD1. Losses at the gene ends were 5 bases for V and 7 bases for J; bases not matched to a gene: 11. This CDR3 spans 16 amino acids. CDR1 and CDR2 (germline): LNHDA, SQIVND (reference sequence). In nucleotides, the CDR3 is TGTGCCAGTAGTCTGAACCCGACAGGGCGGAATTCACCCCTCCACTTT. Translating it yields CASSLNPTGRNSPLHF.

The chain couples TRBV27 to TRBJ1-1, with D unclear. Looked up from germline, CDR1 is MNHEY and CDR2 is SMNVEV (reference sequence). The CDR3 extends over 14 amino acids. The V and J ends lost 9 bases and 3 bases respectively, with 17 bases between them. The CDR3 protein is CASTAVSGDTEAFF. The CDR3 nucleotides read TGTGCCAGTACTGCCGTGTCCGGGGACACTGAAGCTTTCTTT.

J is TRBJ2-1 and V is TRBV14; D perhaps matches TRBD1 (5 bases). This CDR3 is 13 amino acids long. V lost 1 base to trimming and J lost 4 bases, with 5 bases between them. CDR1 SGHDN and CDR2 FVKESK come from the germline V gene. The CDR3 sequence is CASSQAGYNEQFF. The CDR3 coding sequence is TGTGCCAGCAGCCAAGCAGGGTACAATGAGCAGTTCTTC.

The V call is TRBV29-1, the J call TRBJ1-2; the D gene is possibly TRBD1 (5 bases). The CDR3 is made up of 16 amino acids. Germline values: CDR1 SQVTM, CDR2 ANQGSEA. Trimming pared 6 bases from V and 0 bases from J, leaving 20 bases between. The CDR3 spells CSVGSGFSLANYGYTF. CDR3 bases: TGCAGCGTCGGGTCAGGGTTCTCCTTAGCTAACTATGGCTACACCTTC.